Listed below are T cell receptor beta chains from one sample, sequenced in a study of T cells after somatic rescue of genetic block. Profiled with immunoSEQ multiplex PCR; TCRdb holds only in-frame clones, not every one. This table holds some 7,000 clones, roughly four fifths found once. The source material was peripheral blood mononuclear cells (PBMCs). The receptors come from a boy aged 5-17 years. The CDR3 runs from the conserved cysteine through the conserved F or W. D genes are given only for firm matches. Some rows have no size entry. The others give once, few or many, or a class for an expanded clone.

CDR3 length	clone size	D gene	J gene	V gene	CDR3 DNA	CDR3 protein
12	once	NA	TRBJ2-3	TRBV11-2	TGTGCCAGCAGCTGGGGGAGGGATACGCAGTATTTT	CASSWGRDTQYF
15	NA	NA	TRBJ2-2	TRBV7-8	TGTGCCAGCACCGCTCGTCTGGCGAACACCGGGGAGCTGTTTTTT	CASTARLANTGELFF
17	NA	NA	TRBJ2-2	TRBV9	TGTGCCAGCAGCGTGGGATGGACGGAACCGAACACCGGGGAGCTGTTTTTT	CASSVGWTEPNTGELFF
18	NA	TRBD2	TRBJ2-1	TRBV5-4	TGTGCCAGCAGCTTGGTCGGGAGGAATCCTAGCTCCTACAATGAGCAGTTCTTC	CASSLVGRNPSSYNEQFF
13	NA	NA	TRBJ1-2	TRBV18	TGTGCCAGCTCACCGGACACGGTAGAGGGCTACACCTTC	CASSPDTVEGYTF
14	once	NA	TRBJ1-2	TRBV4-3	TGCGCCAGCAGCCAAGAGGCACAGAACTATGGCTACACCTTC	CASSQEAQNYGYTF
13	NA	NA	TRBJ2-5	TRBV9	TGTGCCAGCAGCCTCCGGGCGGGGGAGACCCAGTACTTC	CASSLRAGETQYF
14	few	NA	TRBJ1-2	TRBV4-3	TGCGCCAGCAGCCAAGGGAGGGTTGGCTATGGCTACACCTTC	CASSQGRVGYGYTF
13	NA	NA	TRBJ1-1	TRBV5-6	TGTGCCAGCAGCCCACCATCCCTCGTTGAAGCTTTCTTT	CASSPPSLVEAFF
13	NA	NA	TRBJ2-1	TRBV5-4	TGTGCCAGCAGCTTTAACGGGGGCGATGAGCAGTTCTTC	CASSFNGGDEQFF
13	NA	NA	TRBJ2-7	TRBV7-2	TGTGCCAGCAGCCCCGAGTCGGCGGACGAGCAGTACTTC	CASSPESADEQYF
13	NA	NA	TRBJ1-2	TRBV11-1	TGTGCCAGCGACGGGATGGGGCCCTATGGCTACACCTTC	CASDGMGPYGYTF
15	NA	TRBD2	TRBJ2-2	TRBV7-2	TGTGCCAGCAGCCTTAGCGGGGGTAACACCGGGGAGCTGTTTTTT	CASSLSGGNTGELFF
18	NA	NA	TRBJ2-4	TRBV7-2	TGTGCCAGCAGCTTAGGATATGTGGGTGGCGTGGCCAAAAACATTCAGTACTTC	CASSLGYVGGVAKNIQYF
15	NA	NA	TRBJ1-1	TRBV15	TGTGCCACCAGCAGAGGGTTGGCGGCAAACACTGAAGCTTTCTTT	CATSRGLAANTEAFF
18	NA	TRBD2	TRBJ2-2	TRBV25-1	TGTGCCAGCAGTGAATATCTGTCCCTAGCGGGAGGCACCGGGGAGCTGTTTTTT	CASSEYLSLAGGTGELFF
18	NA	TRBD1	TRBJ1-3	TRBV18	TGTGCCAGCTCACCAACACCAAACAGGGGCTACTCTGGAAACACCATATATTTT	CASSPTPNRGYSGNTIYF
15	NA	NA	TRBJ1-4	TRBV11-2	TGTGCCAGCAGCTCGCCAGGGAAGGGGAATGAAAAACTGTTTTTT	CASSSPGKGNEKLFF
12	NA	NA	TRBJ2-2	TRBV28	TGTGCCAGCAGCTCCTCGATTGGGGAGCTGTTTTTT	CASSSSIGELFF
16	NA	NA	TRBJ2-3	TRBV28	TGTGCCAGCAGTTCCTTTAAGGAGGGGGTACCAGATACGCAGTATTTT	CASSSFKEGVPDTQYF
15	NA	TRBD1	TRBJ1-2	TRBV5-4	TGTGCCAGCAGCGCCACAGGGGCCGCCCCCTATGGCTACACCTTC	CASSATGAAPYGYTF
15	NA	NA	TRBJ1-2	TRBV13	TGTGCCAGCAGCTTAGTCTCAGGTGCGCTCTATGGCTACACCTTC	CASSLVSGALYGYTF
17	NA	NA	TRBJ2-1	TRBV5-1	TGCGCCAGCAGCCTCGGGACAGGCGGGAGTTCCTACAATGAGCAGTTCTTC	CASSLGTGGSSYNEQFF
14	NA	NA	TRBJ2-1	TRBV19	TGTGCCAGTAGTATTCTCGCGCCTAACAATGAGCAGTTCTTC	CASSILAPNNEQFF
15	NA	NA	TRBJ1-2	TRBV28	TGTGCCAGCAGTTTGCTGAGGGGCACTAACTATGGCTACACCTTC	CASSLLRGTNYGYTF
12	NA	NA	TRBJ1-2	TRBV5-6	TGTGCCAGCAGTTGGGTGACCGATGGCTACACCTTC	CASSWVTDGYTF
19	few	TRBD2	TRBJ2-7	TRBV2	TGTGCCAGCAAGGTTTTTTGGGGACTAGCGGGAGACCCGGGGGACGAGCAGTACTTC	CASKVFWGLAGDPGDEQYF
13	NA	NA	TRBJ2-5	TRBV5-1	TGCGCCAGCACCCTAACGGCAGTTGAGACCCAGTACTTC	CASTLTAVETQYF
16	NA	NA	TRBJ1-1	TRBV7-6	TGTGCCAGCAGCCCGCTTGTAGGACAAGGGTACACTGAAGCTTTCTTT	CASSPLVGQGYTEAFF
14	NA	NA	TRBJ1-3	TRBV9	TGTGCCAGCAGCGTACAGGGTTCTGGAAACACCATATATTTT	CASSVQGSGNTIYF
13	NA	TRBD1	TRBJ1-5	TRBV18	TGTGCCAGCTCACCTGACAGGGCTCAGCCCCAGCATTTT	CASSPDRAQPQHF
18	NA	TRBD2	TRBJ2-3	TRBV18	TGTGCCAGCTCCACCCGGTGGCGGGGGGCCTCTAGCACAGATACGCAGTATTTT	CASSTRWRGASSTDTQYF
16	NA	NA	TRBJ2-7	TRBV5-5	TGTGCCAGCAGCCCGATGACCCGGTTTGGATCCTACGAGCAGTACTTC	CASSPMTRFGSYEQYF
16	NA	NA	TRBJ1-2	TRBV19	TGTGCCAGTAGTATAATGAGAAGCAGTACTAACTATGGCTACACCTTC	CASSIMRSSTNYGYTF
12	NA	TRBD1	TRBJ1-1	TRBV29-1	TGCAGCGGAGGACAGGGGTACACTGAAGCTTTCTTT	CSGGQGYTEAFF
18	NA	TRBD1	TRBJ2-1	TRBV7-2	TGTGCCAGCAGCTTAGATGGGGAAGGGACAGGGCAGGACGATGAGCAGTTCTTC	CASSLDGEGTGQDDEQFF
15	NA	TRBD1	TRBJ1-3	TRBV6-1	TGTGCCAGCAGACCAGACAGGGGGTCTGGAAACACCATATATTTT	CASRPDRGSGNTIYF
16	NA	NA	TRBJ2-7	TRBV5-4	TGTGCCAGCAGCTTGGGTGGTAGGCCGAGCTCCTACGAGCAGTACTTC	CASSLGGRPSSYEQYF
16	NA	TRBD1	TRBJ2-2	TRBV10-3	TGTGCCATCAGTGCAGACAGGGTATCGAACACCGGGGAGCTGTTTTTT	CAISADRVSNTGELFF
12	NA	NA	TRBJ2-1	TRBV2	TGTGCCAATACGGAGGCCCACAATGAGCAGTTCTTC	CANTEAHNEQFF
14	NA	NA	TRBJ2-7	TRBV6-1	TGTGCCAGCAGTGTTAGACAGGTTACCTACGAGCAGTACTTC	CASSVRQVTYEQYF
16	NA	NA	TRBJ2-3	TRBV28	TGTGCCAGCAGTTCACCAAGTGGATTGGGCGCAGATACGCAGTATTTT	CASSSPSGLGADTQYF
14	large	TRBD1	TRBJ1-5	TRBV7-9	TGTGCCAGCAGCGAACAGGGGGCGCGTCAGCCCCAGCATTTT	CASSEQGARQPQHF